Listed below are T cell receptor beta chains from one sample, sequenced in a study of cytomegalovirus exposure and HLA in healthy donors. The protocol was immunoSEQ multiplex PCR, while the TCRdb copy is restricted to in-frame clones and leaves out a portion. The sample shows 180,000 or so clones, approximately 82% of them seen only once. Sequencing was carried out using PBMCs. The origin of the receptors is a woman in her 40s in good health and CMV-seropositive. Both conserved end residues are part of each CDR3. Each record gives: clone size, J gene, D gene, V gene, CDR3 protein, CDR3 DNA. A D gene is named only where the DNA matches it firmly. Expanded clones get a size class; other rows say once, few or many, or leave the size out.

abundance: .
j_gene: TRBJ1-1
d_gene: .
v_gene: TRBV28
CDR3aa: CASRADIRAFF
CDR3nt: TGTGCCAGCAGGGCGGATATCCGAGCTTTCTTT

abundance: .
j_gene: TRBJ1-3
d_gene: TRBD1
v_gene: TRBV5-1
CDR3aa: CASSLTYNRGSSGNTIYF
CDR3nt: TGCGCCAGCAGCTTGACTTATAACAGGGGGAGCTCTGGAAACACCATATATTTT

abundance: few
j_gene: TRBJ2-3
d_gene: .
v_gene: TRBV5-1
CDR3aa: CASSLVQGKADTQYF
CDR3nt: TGCGCCAGCAGCTTGGTGCAGGGTAAGGCAGATACGCAGTATTTT

abundance: few
j_gene: TRBJ2-1
d_gene: .
v_gene: TRBV18
CDR3aa: CASSPQARAGEQFF
CDR3nt: TGTGCCAGCTCACCACAGGCGCGGGCGGGAGAGCAGTTCTTC

abundance: once
j_gene: TRBJ2-1
d_gene: TRBD2
v_gene: TRBV5-4
CDR3aa: CASSLEAGADEQFF
CDR3nt: TGTGCCAGCAGCTTGGAGGCGGGAGCGGATGAGCAGTTCTTC

abundance: .
j_gene: TRBJ2-7
d_gene: TRBD1
v_gene: TRBV7-9
CDR3aa: CASSSDLGQGADF
CDR3nt: TGTGCCAGCAGCTCGGACTTGGGACAGGGCGCCGACTTC

abundance: .
j_gene: TRBJ2-3
d_gene: .
v_gene: TRBV28
CDR3aa: CASSIHGGRQDTQYF
CDR3nt: TGTGCCAGCAGTATTCACGGGGGAAGGCAAGATACGCAGTATTTT

abundance: .
j_gene: TRBJ2-2
d_gene: TRBD2
v_gene: TRBV6-1
CDR3aa: CASRRGLDDTGELFF
CDR3nt: TGTGCCAGCAGACGCGGACTAGACGACACCGGGGAGCTGTTTTTT

abundance: .
j_gene: TRBJ1-1
d_gene: .
v_gene: TRBV29-1
CDR3aa: CSVEVGAEAFF
CDR3nt: TGCAGCGTTGAGGTCGGGGCTGAAGCTTTCTTT

abundance: .
j_gene: TRBJ1-2
d_gene: TRBD1
v_gene: TRBV19
CDR3aa: CASSPLQGARGGYTF
CDR3nt: TGTGCCAGTAGTCCATTACAGGGGGCGCGTGGAGGCTACACCTTC

abundance: .
j_gene: TRBJ2-7
d_gene: TRBD2
v_gene: TRBV10-1
CDR3aa: CASSSSGSYEQYF
CDR3nt: TGCGCCAGCAGCAGTAGCGGGAGTTACGAGCAGTACTTC

abundance: few
j_gene: TRBJ2-3
d_gene: .
v_gene: TRBV7-9
CDR3aa: CASSTAILSTDTQYF
CDR3nt: TGTGCCAGCAGCACCGCGATATTGAGCACAGATACGCAGTATTTT

abundance: .
j_gene: TRBJ2-1
d_gene: .
v_gene: TRBV4-3
CDR3aa: CASSQGSTHRVEQFF
CDR3nt: TGCGCCAGCAGCCAAGGTTCAACTCACAGGGTAGAGCAGTTCTTC

abundance: .
j_gene: TRBJ1-1
d_gene: .
v_gene: TRBV28
CDR3aa: CASSPPRGLGTEAFF
CDR3nt: TGTGCCAGCAGCCCCCCGAGAGGACTCGGCACTGAAGCTTTCTTT

abundance: .
j_gene: TRBJ2-6
d_gene: .
v_gene: TRBV19
CDR3aa: CASSQGPGANVLTF
CDR3nt: TGTGCCAGTAGCCAGGGGCCAGGGGCCAACGTCCTGACTTTC

abundance: .
j_gene: TRBJ2-7
d_gene: TRBD2
v_gene: TRBV9
CDR3aa: CASSVGLAGSDEQYF
CDR3nt: TGTGCCAGCAGCGTAGGACTAGCGGGATCAGACGAGCAGTACTTC

abundance: .
j_gene: TRBJ2-7
d_gene: .
v_gene: TRBV28
CDR3aa: CASSQISAYEQYF
CDR3nt: TGTGCCAGCTCTCAGATTAGCGCCTACGAGCAGTACTTC

abundance: .
j_gene: TRBJ1-6
d_gene: .
v_gene: TRBV11-1
CDR3aa: CASTASRGFFSYNSPLHF
CDR3nt: TGTGCCAGCACCGCGAGTCGGGGATTCTTCTCCTATAATTCACCCCTCCACTTT

abundance: once
j_gene: TRBJ2-7
d_gene: TRBD1
v_gene: TRBV6-5
CDR3aa: CASSYFGTEYEQYF
CDR3nt: TGTGCCAGCAGTTACTTCGGGACAGAATACGAGCAGTACTTC

abundance: .
j_gene: TRBJ2-1
d_gene: TRBD2
v_gene: TRBV11-2
CDR3aa: CASSRGTSGMSYNEQFF
CDR3nt: TGTGCCAGCAGCCGTGGGACTAGCGGGATGTCCTACAATGAGCAGTTCTTC

abundance: .
j_gene: TRBJ2-6
d_gene: .
v_gene: TRBV19
CDR3aa: CASTSGQLSGANVLTF
CDR3nt: TGTGCCAGTACTTCAGGTCAGCTCTCTGGGGCCAACGTCCTGACTTTC

abundance: .
j_gene: TRBJ2-7
d_gene: TRBD2
v_gene: TRBV28
CDR3aa: CASSSSGPPYEQYF
CDR3nt: TGTGCCAGCAGTTCTAGCGGCCCTCCCTACGAGCAGTACTTC

abundance: .
j_gene: TRBJ2-7
d_gene: .
v_gene: TRBV2
CDR3aa: CASSEFAQGASYEQYF
CDR3nt: TGTGCCAGCAGTGAATTTGCACAGGGCGCTTCCTACGAGCAGTACTTC

abundance: .
j_gene: TRBJ2-4
d_gene: TRBD2
v_gene: TRBV9
CDR3aa: CASSAGLAGGNIQYF
CDR3nt: TGTGCCAGCAGCGCAGGACTAGCGGGAGGAAACATTCAGTACTTC

abundance: .
j_gene: TRBJ1-3
d_gene: .
v_gene: TRBV18
CDR3aa: CASSPTQWGPDSGNTIYF
CDR3nt: TGTGCCAGCTCACCGACACAATGGGGCCCCGACTCTGGAAACACCATATATTTT

abundance: .
j_gene: TRBJ2-5
d_gene: .
v_gene: TRBV9
CDR3aa: CASSVYGVSYQETQYF
CDR3nt: TGTGCCAGCAGCGTATACGGAGTCTCGTACCAAGAGACCCAGTACTTC

abundance: .
j_gene: TRBJ2-7
d_gene: TRBD1
v_gene: TRBV7-2
CDR3aa: CASSLATGGSYEQYF
CDR3nt: TGTGCCAGCAGCTTAGCGACAGGGGGCTCCTACGAGCAGTACTTC

abundance: .
j_gene: TRBJ2-4
d_gene: TRBD1
v_gene: TRBV28
CDR3aa: CASSPGGPENIQYF
CDR3nt: TGTGCCAGCAGTCCAGGGGGACCGGAAAACATTCAGTACTTC

abundance: .
j_gene: TRBJ2-6
d_gene: TRBD1
v_gene: TRBV7-8
CDR3aa: CASRPGTGTPSGANVLTF
CDR3nt: TGTGCCAGCAGACCAGGGACAGGGACTCCCTCTGGGGCCAACGTCCTGACTTTC

abundance: .
j_gene: TRBJ1-1
d_gene: .
v_gene: TRBV19
CDR3aa: CASSTEVNTEAFF
CDR3nt: TGTGCCAGTAGTACCGAGGTGAACACTGAAGCTTTCTTT

abundance: once
j_gene: TRBJ2-1
d_gene: .
v_gene: TRBV27
CDR3aa: CARLSGPSYNEQFF
CDR3nt: TGTGCCAGACTGAGCGGGCCCTCCTACAATGAGCAGTTCTTC

abundance: .
j_gene: TRBJ2-5
d_gene: TRBD2
v_gene: TRBV7-6
CDR3aa: CASSLGTSGWETQYF
CDR3nt: TGTGCCAGCAGCTTAGGGACTAGCGGATGGGAGACCCAGTACTTC

abundance: once
j_gene: TRBJ2-2
d_gene: .
v_gene: TRBV18
CDR3aa: CASSPNQGGTGELFF
CDR3nt: TGTGCCAGCTCACCCAACCAAGGGGGCACCGGGGAGCTGTTTTTT

abundance: .
j_gene: TRBJ1-1
d_gene: TRBD1
v_gene: TRBV19
CDR3aa: CASSMRTGKSGTEAFF
CDR3nt: TGTGCCAGTAGTATGCGGACAGGGAAGAGCGGCACTGAAGCTTTCTTT

abundance: .
j_gene: TRBJ1-2
d_gene: TRBD1
v_gene: TRBV7-9
CDR3aa: CASSLQGADGYTF
CDR3nt: TGTGCCAGCAGCTTACAGGGGGCGGATGGCTACACCTTC

abundance: once
j_gene: TRBJ2-7
d_gene: .
v_gene: TRBV28
CDR3aa: CASSGGGPDPKEQYF
CDR3nt: TGTGCCAGCAGTGGGGGGGGGCCAGACCCTAAAGAGCAGTACTTC

abundance: .
j_gene: TRBJ2-2
d_gene: .
v_gene: TRBV4-3
CDR3aa: CASSPLSGFTNTGELFF
CDR3nt: TGCGCCAGCAGCCCCCTCTCAGGTTTCACTAACACCGGGGAGCTGTTTTTT

abundance: .
j_gene: TRBJ1-1
d_gene: .
v_gene: TRBV7-2
CDR3aa: CASSLAATGTEAFF
CDR3nt: TGTGCCAGCAGCTTAGCTGCCACAGGGACTGAAGCTTTCTTT

abundance: .
j_gene: TRBJ2-2
d_gene: TRBD1
v_gene: TRBV5-4
CDR3aa: CASHGTGDTGELFF
CDR3nt: TGTGCCAGCCACGGGACAGGGGACACCGGGGAGCTGTTTTTT

abundance: .
j_gene: TRBJ1-2
d_gene: .
v_gene: TRBV4-1
CDR3aa: CASSQETGDYGYTF
CDR3nt: TGCGCCAGCAGCCAAGAGACCGGGGACTATGGCTACACCTTC

abundance: .
j_gene: TRBJ2-4
d_gene: TRBD2
v_gene: TRBV18
CDR3aa: CASSHKRAGGLLRHIQYF
CDR3nt: TGTGCCAGCTCACATAAACGAGCGGGAGGGCTCCTTAGACACATTCAGTACTTC

abundance: .
j_gene: TRBJ2-1
d_gene: .
v_gene: TRBV25-1
CDR3aa: CASSEGQTYNEQFF
CDR3nt: TGTGCCAGCAGTGAGGGACAAACCTACAATGAGCAGTTCTTC

abundance: .
j_gene: TRBJ2-7
d_gene: TRBD2
v_gene: TRBV11-3
CDR3aa: CASSLGPSGRDEQYF
CDR3nt: TGTGCCAGCAGCTTAGGCCCTAGCGGGAGAGACGAGCAGTACTTC

abundance: .
j_gene: TRBJ2-7
d_gene: .
v_gene: TRBV5-8
CDR3aa: CASSLAPGIREQYF
CDR3nt: TGTGCCAGCAGCTTGGCCCCAGGGATCCGCGAGCAGTACTTC

abundance: .
j_gene: TRBJ2-1
d_gene: TRBD2
v_gene: TRBV2
CDR3aa: CASRPGLAGGPKDNEQFF
CDR3nt: TGTGCCAGCAGACCGGGACTAGCGGGAGGGCCGAAGGACAATGAGCAGTTCTTC

abundance: .
j_gene: TRBJ2-1
d_gene: .
v_gene: TRBV6-1
CDR3aa: CASSDGTQYNEQFF
CDR3nt: TGTGCCAGCAGTGACGGGACTCAATACAATGAGCAGTTCTTC

abundance: .
j_gene: TRBJ2-7
d_gene: TRBD2
v_gene: TRBV7-9
CDR3aa: CASSPGLADYEQYF
CDR3nt: TGTGCCAGCAGCCCGGGACTAGCGGACTACGAGCAGTACTTC

abundance: .
j_gene: TRBJ2-6
d_gene: TRBD1
v_gene: TRBV19
CDR3aa: CASSKSRDRLTGANVLTF
CDR3nt: TGTGCCAGTAGTAAATCCCGGGACAGGCTAACTGGGGCCAACGTCCTGACTTTC

abundance: .
j_gene: TRBJ1-2
d_gene: .
v_gene: TRBV19
CDR3aa: CASSPTVSNYGYTF
CDR3nt: TGTGCCAGTAGCCCGACAGTGAGCAACTATGGCTACACCTTC

abundance: .
j_gene: TRBJ2-7
d_gene: TRBD1
v_gene: TRBV7-2
CDR3aa: CASSLASRGPNEQYF
CDR3nt: TGTGCCAGCAGCTTAGCTTCCAGGGGGCCTAACGAGCAGTACTTC

abundance: .
j_gene: TRBJ2-7
d_gene: .
v_gene: TRBV5-1
CDR3aa: CASSLNAGSSYEQYF
CDR3nt: TGCGCCAGCAGCTTGAACGCGGGGAGCTCCTACGAGCAGTACTTC

abundance: once
j_gene: TRBJ2-2
d_gene: .
v_gene: TRBV28
CDR3aa: CASSTGDTNTGELFF
CDR3nt: TGTGCCAGCAGTACAGGAGATACGAACACCGGGGAGCTGTTTTTT

abundance: .
j_gene: TRBJ1-5
d_gene: .
v_gene: TRBV5-1
CDR3aa: CASSLGGGSQPQHF
CDR3nt: TGCGCCAGCAGCTTGGGAGGGGGTAGTCAGCCCCAGCATTTT

abundance: .
j_gene: TRBJ2-5
d_gene: TRBD1
v_gene: TRBV29-1
CDR3aa: CSVALLGQGKETQYF
CDR3nt: TGCAGCGTTGCACTCTTAGGACAGGGGAAAGAGACCCAGTACTTC

abundance: few
j_gene: TRBJ2-7
d_gene: .
v_gene: TRBV5-1
CDR3aa: CASSPPGSYEQYF
CDR3nt: TGCGCCAGCAGCCCACCAGGGTCCTACGAGCAGTACTTC

abundance: few
j_gene: TRBJ2-7
d_gene: .
v_gene: TRBV27
CDR3aa: CASCRTTTSTYEQYF
CDR3nt: TGTGCCAGCTGTAGGACGACTACATCCACCTACGAGCAGTACTTC

abundance: .
j_gene: TRBJ2-7
d_gene: TRBD1
v_gene: TRBV9
CDR3aa: CASSAGQGNHEQYF
CDR3nt: TGTGCCAGCAGCGCGGGACAGGGGAACCACGAGCAGTACTTC

abundance: once
j_gene: TRBJ2-5
d_gene: .
v_gene: TRBV11-1
CDR3aa: CASSLEPQETQYF
CDR3nt: TGTGCCAGCAGCTTAGAGCCACAAGAGACCCAGTACTTC